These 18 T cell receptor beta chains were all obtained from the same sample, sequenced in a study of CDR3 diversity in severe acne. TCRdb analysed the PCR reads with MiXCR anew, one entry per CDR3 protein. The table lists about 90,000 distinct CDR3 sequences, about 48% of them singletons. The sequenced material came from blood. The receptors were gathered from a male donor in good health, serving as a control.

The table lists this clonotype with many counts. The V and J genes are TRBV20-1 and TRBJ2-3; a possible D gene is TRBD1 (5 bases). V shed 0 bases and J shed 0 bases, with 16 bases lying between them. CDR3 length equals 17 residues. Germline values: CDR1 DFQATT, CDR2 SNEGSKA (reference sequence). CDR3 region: CSARDPASGASTDTQYF. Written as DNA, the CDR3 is TGCAGTGCTAGAGATCCAGCTAGTGGGGCTAGCACAGATACGCAGTATTTT.

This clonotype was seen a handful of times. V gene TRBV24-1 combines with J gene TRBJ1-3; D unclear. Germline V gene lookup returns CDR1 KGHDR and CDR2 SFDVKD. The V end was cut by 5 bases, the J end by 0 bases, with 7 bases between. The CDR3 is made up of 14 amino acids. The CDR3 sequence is CATSVLISGNTIYF. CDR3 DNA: TGTGCCACCAGTGTATTAATCTCTGGAAACACCATATATTTT.

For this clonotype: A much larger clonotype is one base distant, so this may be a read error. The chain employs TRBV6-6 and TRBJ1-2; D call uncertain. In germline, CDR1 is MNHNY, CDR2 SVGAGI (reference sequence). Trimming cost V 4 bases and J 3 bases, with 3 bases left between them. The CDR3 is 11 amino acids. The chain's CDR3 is CASSSDYGYTF. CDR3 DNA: TGTGCCAGCAGTTCGGACTATGGCTACACCTTC.

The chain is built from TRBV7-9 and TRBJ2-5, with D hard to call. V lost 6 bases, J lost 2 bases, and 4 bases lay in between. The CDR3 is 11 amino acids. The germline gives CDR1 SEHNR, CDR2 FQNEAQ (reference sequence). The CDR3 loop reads CASRGQETQYF. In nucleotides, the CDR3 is TGTGCCAGCAGGGGTCAAGAGACCCAGTACTTC.

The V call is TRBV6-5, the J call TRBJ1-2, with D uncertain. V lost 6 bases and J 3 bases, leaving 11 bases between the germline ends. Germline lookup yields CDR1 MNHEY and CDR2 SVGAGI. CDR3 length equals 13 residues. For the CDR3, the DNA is TGTGCCAGCAGACTAGGAAGGCACTATGGCTACACCTTC. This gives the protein CASRLGRHYGYTF.

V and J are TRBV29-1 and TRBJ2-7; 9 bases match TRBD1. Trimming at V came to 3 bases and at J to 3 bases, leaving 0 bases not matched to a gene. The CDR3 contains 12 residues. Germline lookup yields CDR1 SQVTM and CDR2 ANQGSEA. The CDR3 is CSVEGQGYEQYF. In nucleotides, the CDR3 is TGCAGCGTTGAGGGACAGGGCTACGAGCAGTACTTC.

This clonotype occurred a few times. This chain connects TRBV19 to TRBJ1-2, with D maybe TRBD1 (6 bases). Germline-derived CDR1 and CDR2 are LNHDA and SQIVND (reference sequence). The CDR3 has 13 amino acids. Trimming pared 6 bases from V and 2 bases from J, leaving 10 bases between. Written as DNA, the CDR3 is TGTGCCAGTAGCCCCGGACAGAACTATGGCTACACCTTC. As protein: CASSPGQNYGYTF.

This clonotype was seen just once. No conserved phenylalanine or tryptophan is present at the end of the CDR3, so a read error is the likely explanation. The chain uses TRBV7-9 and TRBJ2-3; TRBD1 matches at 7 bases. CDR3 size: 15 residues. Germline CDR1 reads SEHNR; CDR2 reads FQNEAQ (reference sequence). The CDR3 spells CASSLVQGWTGTQYS. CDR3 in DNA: TGTGCCAGCAGCCTAGTTCAGGGTTGGACAGGTACGCAGTATTCT.

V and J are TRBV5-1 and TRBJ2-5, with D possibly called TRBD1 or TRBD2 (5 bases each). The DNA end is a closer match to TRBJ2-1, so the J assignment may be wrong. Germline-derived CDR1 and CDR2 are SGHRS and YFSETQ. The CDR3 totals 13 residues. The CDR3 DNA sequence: TGCGCCAGCAGCTTCGGGGCATACAATGAGCAGTTCTTC. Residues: CASSFGAYNEQFF.

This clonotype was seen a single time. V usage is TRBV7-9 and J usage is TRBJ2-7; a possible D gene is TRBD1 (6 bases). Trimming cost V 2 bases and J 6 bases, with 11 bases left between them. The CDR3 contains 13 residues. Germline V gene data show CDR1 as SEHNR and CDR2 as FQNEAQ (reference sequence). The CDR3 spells CASSLSTGIEQYF. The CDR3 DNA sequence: TGTGCCAGCAGCTTATCCACAGGGATCGAGCAGTACTTC.

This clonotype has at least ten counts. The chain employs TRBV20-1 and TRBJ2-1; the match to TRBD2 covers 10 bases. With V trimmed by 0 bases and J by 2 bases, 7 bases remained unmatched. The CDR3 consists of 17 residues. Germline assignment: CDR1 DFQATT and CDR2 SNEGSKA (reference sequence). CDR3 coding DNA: TGCAGTGCTAGAGATACTCTGGGACTAGCGACCTACAATGAGCAGTTCTTC. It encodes CSARDTLGLATYNEQFF.

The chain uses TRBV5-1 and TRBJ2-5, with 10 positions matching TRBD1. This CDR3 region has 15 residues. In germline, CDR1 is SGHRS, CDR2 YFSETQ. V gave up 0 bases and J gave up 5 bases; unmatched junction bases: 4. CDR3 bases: TGCGCCAGCAGCTTGGGACAGGGGGCCTGGGAGACCCAGTACTTC. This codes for CASSLGQGAWETQYF.

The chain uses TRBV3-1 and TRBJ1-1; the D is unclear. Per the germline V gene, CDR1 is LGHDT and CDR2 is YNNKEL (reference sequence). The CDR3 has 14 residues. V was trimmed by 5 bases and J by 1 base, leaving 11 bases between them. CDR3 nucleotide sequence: TGTGCCAGCAGCGTCGACCGCGGGAACACTGAAGCTTTCTTT. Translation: CASSVDRGNTEAFF. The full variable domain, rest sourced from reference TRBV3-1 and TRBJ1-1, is DTAVSQTPKYLVTQMGNDKSIKCEQNLGHDTMYWYKQDSKKFLKIMFSYNNKELIINETVPNRFSPKSPDKAHLNLHINSLELGDSAVYFCASSVDRGNTEAFFGQGTRLTVV.

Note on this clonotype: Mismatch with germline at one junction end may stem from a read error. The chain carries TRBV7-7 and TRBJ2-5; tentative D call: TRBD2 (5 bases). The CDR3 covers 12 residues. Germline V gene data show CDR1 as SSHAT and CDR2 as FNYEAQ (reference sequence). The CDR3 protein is CASRSSGGTQYF. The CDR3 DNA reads TGTGCTAGCAGATCCAGCGGAGGGACCCAGTACTTC.

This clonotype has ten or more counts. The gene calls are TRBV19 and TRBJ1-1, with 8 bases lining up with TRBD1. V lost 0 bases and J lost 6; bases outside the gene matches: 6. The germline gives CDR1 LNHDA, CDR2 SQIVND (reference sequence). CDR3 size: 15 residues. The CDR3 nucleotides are TGTGCCAGTAGTATAGAGGGCAGGGGGCGGGCTGAAGCTTTCTTT. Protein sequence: CASSIEGRGRAEAFF.

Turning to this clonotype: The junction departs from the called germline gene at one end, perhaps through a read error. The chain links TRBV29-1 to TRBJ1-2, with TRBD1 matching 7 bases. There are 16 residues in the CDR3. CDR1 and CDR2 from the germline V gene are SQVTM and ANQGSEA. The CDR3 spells CSVLPTGTSRGYGCTF. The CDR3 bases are TGCAGCGTTCTTCCGACAGGGACGTCTCGTGGCTATGGCTGCACCTTC.

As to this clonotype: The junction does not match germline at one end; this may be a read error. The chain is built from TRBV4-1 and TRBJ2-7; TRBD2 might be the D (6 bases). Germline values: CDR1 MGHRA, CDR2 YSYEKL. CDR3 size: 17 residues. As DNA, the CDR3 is TGTGCCAGCAGCCAAGAAAGCGGGTCGGCCGGAGTGTACGAGCAGTACTTC. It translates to CASSQESGSAGVYEQYF.

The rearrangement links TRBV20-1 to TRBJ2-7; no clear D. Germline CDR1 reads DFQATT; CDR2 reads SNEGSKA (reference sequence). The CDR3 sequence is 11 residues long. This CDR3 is CIGLSSYEQYF. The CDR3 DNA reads TGCATAGGATTGAGCTCCTACGAGCAGTACTTC.